The 25 T cell receptor beta chains in this list originate from one sample, sequenced in a study of identical twins (dated by TCRdb to about 2016). Libraries came from 5' RACE. TCRdb names Illumina HiSeq 2000 as the instrument used. TCRdb handled the public reads itself, with Q25 trimming in fastp and clone calling in MiXCR, and kept productive beta chains. CDR3 protein duplicates are merged, each entry listing the most common genes and DNA. This sample lists 500,000 to 600,000 distinct CDR3 sequences; under 25% were detected once. Clones ranked in the top ten supply 0.8% to 1% of the sample. This same sample was also taken into another study, of T cells expressing NK-cell markers.

The specimen sequenced was CD4+ T cells sorted from blood. The receptors originated from a woman aged 18-30 years in good health.

This clonotype was seen a handful of times. The chain uses TRBV6-5 and TRBJ2-5; D call uncertain. V dropped 2 bases and J dropped 1 base, with 8 bases sitting between them. This CDR3 spans 14 amino acids. The germline gives CDR1 MNHEY, CDR2 SVGAGI. DNA for the CDR3: TGTGCCAGCAGTTACACCCGATCCCAAGAGACCCAGTACTTC. This sequence encodes CASSYTRSQETQYF.

V is TRBV3-1 and J is TRBJ2-1, with D uncertain. The CDR3 runs to 15 residues. Trimming stripped 6 bases from V and 0 bases from J, with 12 bases between. Germline CDR1 is LGHDT and CDR2 is YNNKEL (reference sequence). CDR3 region: CASRHSGSSYNEQFF. DNA for the CDR3: TGTGCCAGCAGACACAGTGGGTCCTCCTACAATGAGCAGTTCTTC.

At least ten counts were recorded for this clonotype. V is TRBV5-6 and J is TRBJ2-7, with D possibly matching TRBD1 (5 bases). The CDR3 has 15 amino acids. Germline V gene lookup returns CDR1 SGHDT and CDR2 YYEEEE. V was pared by 5 bases and J by 1 base, with 16 bases between. CDR3 sequence reads: CASRAEISGSYEQYF. CDR3 in DNA: TGTGCCAGCAGAGCCGAGATATCAGGGTCCTACGAGCAGTACTTC.

This clonotype was counted between two and nine times. This rearrangement joins TRBV4-1 to TRBJ2-6; tentative D call: TRBD2 (7 bases). Germline V gives CDR1 MGHRA, CDR2 YSYEKL. This CDR3 contains 16 residues. Trimming left V 2 bases short and J 2 bases short, with 10 bases between. CDR3 nucleotides: TGCGCCAGCAGCCAAAGCGGGACACCTGGGGCCAACGTCCTGACTTTC. Amino acid sequence: CASSQSGTPGANVLTF.

The chain links TRBV6-5 to TRBJ2-1; no firm D call. Trimming removed 0 bases at V and 2 bases at J, with 8 bases between. Germline V lookup: CDR1 MNHEY, CDR2 SVGAGI. The CDR3 contains 15 residues. CDR3 residues: CASSYSITAYNEQFF. As DNA, the CDR3 is TGTGCCAGCAGTTACTCTATCACAGCCTACAATGAGCAGTTCTTC.

This clonotype was found a few times. V usage is TRBV6-2 or TRBV6-3 and J usage is TRBJ2-6; no definite D call. Trimming shortened V by 8 bases and J by 2 bases, and 13 bases separated the two germline ends. The CDR3 spans 15 residues. Per germline, CDR1 MNHEY and CDR2 SVGEGT. The CDR3, as DNA: TGTGCCAGCTCGACCCCACCCACTGGGGCCAACGTCCTGACTTTC. The encoded protein is CASSTPPTGANVLTF.

The table lists this clonotype with many counts. The rearrangement links TRBV12-3 or TRBV12-4 to TRBJ2-7; TRBD2 matches at 9 bases. The trim removed 7 bases at V and 1 base at J, leaving 5 bases unmatched. The length of the CDR3 is 14 residues. CDR3 region: CASTMAGGSYEQYF. The DNA of the CDR3 is TGTGCCAGCACTATGGCGGGAGGGTCCTACGAGCAGTACTTC.

This clonotype has just a few counts. The chain is built from TRBV7-9 and TRBJ2-3; no firm D call. Germline CDR1 SEHNR, CDR2 FQNEAQ (reference sequence). The CDR3 totals 15 residues. Trimming stripped 3 bases from V and 0 bases from J, with 10 bases between. The CDR3 here is CASSFRRGSTDTQYF. Written as DNA, the CDR3 is TGTGCCAGCAGCTTTCGGCGTGGGAGCACAGATACGCAGTATTTT.

This clonotype was recorded a few times. The chain uses TRBV20-1 and TRBJ2-2; D not certain. Germline assignment: CDR1 DFQATT and CDR2 SNEGSKA (reference sequence). Trimming shortened V by 3 bases and J by 4 bases, and 9 bases separated the two germline ends. This CDR3 is built from 13 residues. CDR3 region: CSASSSVTGELFF. The CDR3 region has the DNA TGCAGTGCTAGTTCGTCAGTCACCGGGGAGCTGTTTTTT.

The V gene is TRBV18, the J gene TRBJ2-7, with D perhaps TRBD1 or TRBD2 (6 bases each). Trimming shortened V by 6 bases and J by 4 bases, and 19 bases separated the two germline ends. Germline V gene lookup returns CDR1 KGHSH and CDR2 LQKENI. The CDR3 length is 15 residues. The CDR3 sequence is CASSALAGRGYEQYF. The CDR3 DNA reads as TGTGCCAGCTCGGCGTTGGCGGGAAGGGGGTACGAGCAGTACTTC.

The chain employs TRBV28 and TRBJ2-5; 8 bases line up with TRBD2. The CDR3 spans 14 residues. The germline V gene encodes CDR1 MDHEN and CDR2 SYDVKM. Trimming took 6 bases from V and 5 from J; bases not matched to a gene: 8. DNA for the CDR3: TGTGCCAGCAGGGACGGGGGGGTTCGGGAGACCCAGTACTTC. Encoded protein: CASRDGGVRETQYF.

The chain couples TRBV10-3 to TRBJ2-1; D is possibly TRBD1 (5 bases). CDR3 length: 14 residues. Germline V lookup: CDR1 ENHRY, CDR2 SYGVKD. V was cut by 3 bases and J by 9 bases, with 15 bases left in between. The CDR3 reads CAISEQTVYGEQFF. DNA of the CDR3: TGTGCCATCAGTGAACAGACAGTCTACGGTGAGCAGTTCTTC.

This clonotype was counted many times. The chain links TRBV29-1 to TRBJ2-3; 9 bases are shared with TRBD2. The CDR3 has 15 residues. Losses at the gene ends were 6 bases for V and 5 bases for J; bases not matched to a gene: 12. Germline loops: CDR1 SQVTM, CDR2 ANQGSEA. CDR3 nucleotides: TGCAGCGTGAAGGGCGGGGGGGCCCAGGAAGATACGCAGTATTTT. The encoded protein is CSVKGGGAQEDTQYF.

This sequence joins TRBV7-2 and TRBJ1-1; no definite D call. V was pared by 3 bases and J by 6 bases, with 14 bases between. The CDR3 runs to 14 residues. Germline CDR1 SGHTA, CDR2 FQGNSA. The CDR3 region is CASSFSGNGAEAFF. The CDR3 DNA follows: TGTGCCAGCAGCTTTTCTGGGAACGGGGCTGAAGCTTTCTTT.

This clonotype was recorded a few times. The chain combines TRBV5-1 with TRBJ2-7; the D gene is possibly TRBD1 (5 bases). The CDR3 spans 14 residues. CDR1 is SGHRS and CDR2 is YFSETQ in the germline V gene. Trimming took 4 bases from V and 7 from J, leaving 18 bases between them. The CDR3 region is CASSPTGMAGEQYF. The DNA of the CDR3 is TGCGCCAGCAGCCCTACAGGTATGGCTGGGGAGCAGTACTTC.

The chain links TRBV20-1 to TRBJ2-4, with no clear D. The CDR3 sequence is 13 residues long. V lost 6 bases, J lost 2 bases, and 11 bases lay in between. Germline V gene data show CDR1 as DFQATT and CDR2 as SNEGSKA (reference sequence). The CDR3 region has the DNA TGCAGTGCCACCTCGGTGACCAAAAACATTCAGTACTTC. This encodes CSATSVTKNIQYF.

This clonotype was recorded a few times. This chain links TRBV7-2 with TRBJ1-4, with TRBD1 identical over 7 bases. The germline CDR1 and CDR2 sequences are SGHTA and FQGNSA. The CDR3 has 15 amino acids. Trimming at V came to 5 bases and at J to 8 bases, leaving 11 bases not matched to a gene. CDR3: CASSLRPRGDEKLFF. CDR3 sequence (DNA): TGTGCCAGCAGCCTAAGGCCCAGGGGGGACGAAAAACTGTTTTTT. Together with reference TRBV7-2 and TRBJ1-4, the CDR3 gives the full variable domain: GAGVSQSPSNKVTEKGKDVELRCDPISGHTALYWYRQSLGQGLEFLIYFQGNSAPDKSGLPSDRFSAERTGGSVSTLTIQRTQQEDSAVYLCASSLRPRGDEKLFFGSGTQLSVL.

Written as DNA, the CDR3 is TGTGCCAGCAGCCAAGGGGGTGGGACTCTCAGGAATGAGCAGTTCTTC. It specifies CASSQGGGTLRNEQFF. The chain employs TRBV3-1 and TRBJ2-1; perhaps TRBD2 as D (6 bases). Deletions cut 1 base from V and 7 bases from J, with 17 bases between. CDR1 LGHDT and CDR2 YNNKEL come from the germline V gene (reference sequence). This CDR3 comprises 16 residues.

The CDR3 protein is CASRDRALYEQYF. In DNA form, the CDR3 reads TGTGCCAGCAGGGACAGGGCCCTCTACGAGCAGTACTTC. The chain couples TRBV6-1 to TRBJ2-7; TRBD1 matches at 8 bases. The junction had 4 bases not matched to a gene; V was cut back by 6 bases and J by 3 bases. The CDR3 runs to 13 residues. Germline-derived CDR1 and CDR2 are MNHNS and SASEGT.

This clonotype was observed a handful of times. The V gene is TRBV21-1, the J gene TRBJ2-7. TRBV21-1 has pseudogene status. The CDR3 is 15 residues long. In DNA, the CDR3 is TGTGCCAGCAGCAAAAAGAGCACAGGGCCCTACGAGCAGTACTTC. It codes for CASSKKSTGPYEQYF.

The chain links TRBV5-1 to TRBJ1-1; D is unresolved. Germline assignment: CDR1 SGHRS and CDR2 YFSETQ. Trimming stripped 1 base from V and 6 bases from J, with 10 bases between. This CDR3 comprises 13 residues. The CDR3 region has the DNA TGCGCCAGCAGCTTGTTCCCCTCTGCTGAAGCTTTCTTT. Amino acids: CASSLFPSAEAFF.

The chain uses TRBV12-3 or TRBV12-4 and TRBJ1-4; D is uncertain. The CDR3 covers 13 residues. V was cut by 7 bases and J by 8 bases, with 14 bases left in between. Here the CDR3 reads CASKHLRREKLFF. The CDR3 DNA reads TGTGCCAGCAAACACCTAAGGAGAGAAAAACTGTTTTTT.

This clonotype has only a few counts. This chain uses TRBV4-3 with TRBJ2-3; the match to TRBD2 covers 9 bases. V gave up 0 bases and J gave up 3 bases; unmatched junction bases: 7. This CDR3 has 17 residues. Germline V gene sequence: CDR1 LGHNA, CDR2 YSLEER. CDR3 amino acids: CASSQDQAGGGTDTQYF. The CDR3 region has the DNA TGCGCCAGCAGCCAAGATCAAGCGGGAGGTGGAACAGATACGCAGTATTTT.

This clonotype occurred a few times. The J gene is TRBJ2-5, the V gene TRBV20-1; TRBD1 matches at 8 bases. The CDR3 runs to 12 residues. Trimming at V came to 5 bases and at J to 5 bases, leaving 4 bases not matched to a gene. Germline V CDR1 and CDR2: DFQATT, SNEGSKA (reference sequence). CDR3 region: CSAQGARETQYF. The CDR3 nucleotides are TGCAGTGCTCAGGGGGCCCGGGAGACCCAGTACTTC.

V and J are TRBV18 and TRBJ2-7; D gene ambiguous. Trimming left V 3 bases short and J 7 bases short, with 13 bases between. CDR1 and CDR2 (germline): KGHSH, LQKENI. The CDR3 sequence is 13 residues long. Here the CDR3 DNA reads TGTGCCAGCTCACCGCGGACCTTCGGAGAGCAGTACTTC. Protein: CASSPRTFGEQYF.